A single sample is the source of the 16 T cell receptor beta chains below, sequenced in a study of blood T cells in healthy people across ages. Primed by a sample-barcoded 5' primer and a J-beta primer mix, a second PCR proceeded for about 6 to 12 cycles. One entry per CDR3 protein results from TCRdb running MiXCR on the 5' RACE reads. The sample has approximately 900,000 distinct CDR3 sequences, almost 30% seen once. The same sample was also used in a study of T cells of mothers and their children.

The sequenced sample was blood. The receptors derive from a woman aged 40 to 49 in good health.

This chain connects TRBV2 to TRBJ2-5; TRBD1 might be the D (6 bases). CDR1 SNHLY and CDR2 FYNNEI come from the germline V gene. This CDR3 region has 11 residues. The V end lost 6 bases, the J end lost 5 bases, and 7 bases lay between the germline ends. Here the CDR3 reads CASRGAETQYF. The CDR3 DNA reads TGTGCCAGCAGGGGGGCGGAGACCCAGTACTTC. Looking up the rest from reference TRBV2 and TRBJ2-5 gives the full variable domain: EPEVTQTPSHQVTQMGQEVILRCVPISNHLYFYWYRQILGQKVEFLVSFYNNEISEKSEIFDDQFSVERPDGSNFTLKIRSTKLEDSAMYFCASRGAETQYFGPGTRLLVL.

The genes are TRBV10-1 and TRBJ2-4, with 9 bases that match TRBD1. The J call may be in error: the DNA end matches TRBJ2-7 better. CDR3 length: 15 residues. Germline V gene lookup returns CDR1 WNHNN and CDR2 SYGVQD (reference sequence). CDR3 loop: CASSNPGTGYNEQYF. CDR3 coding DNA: TGCGCCAGCAGCAACCCCGGGACAGGGTATAACGAGCAGTACTTC.

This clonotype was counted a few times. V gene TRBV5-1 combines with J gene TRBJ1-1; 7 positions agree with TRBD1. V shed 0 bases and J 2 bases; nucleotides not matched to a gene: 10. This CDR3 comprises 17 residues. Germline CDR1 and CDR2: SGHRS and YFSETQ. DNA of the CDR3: TGCGCCAGCAGCTTGGGGACAGGTCAAAAGGGAAACACTGAAGCTTTCTTT. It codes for CASSLGTGQKGNTEAFF.

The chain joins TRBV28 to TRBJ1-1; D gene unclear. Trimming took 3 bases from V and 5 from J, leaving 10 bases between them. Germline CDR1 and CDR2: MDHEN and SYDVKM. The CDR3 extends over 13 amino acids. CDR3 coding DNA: TGTGCCAGCAGTTTCTTAGGGAGGACTGAAGCTTTCTTT. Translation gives CASSFLGRTEAFF.

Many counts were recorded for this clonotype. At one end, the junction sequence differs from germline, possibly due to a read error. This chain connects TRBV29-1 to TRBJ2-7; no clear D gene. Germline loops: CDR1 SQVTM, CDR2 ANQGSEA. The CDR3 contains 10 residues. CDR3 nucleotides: TGCAGCGTTCAAGACTACGAGCAGTACTTC. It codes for CSVQDYEQYF.

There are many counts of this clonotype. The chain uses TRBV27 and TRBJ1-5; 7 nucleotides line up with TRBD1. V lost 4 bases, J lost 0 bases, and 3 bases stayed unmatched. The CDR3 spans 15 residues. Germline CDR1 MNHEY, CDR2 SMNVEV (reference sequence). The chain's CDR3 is CASSSTGDSNQPQHF. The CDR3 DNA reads TGTGCCAGCAGTTCCACAGGGGATAGCAATCAGCCCCAGCATTTT.

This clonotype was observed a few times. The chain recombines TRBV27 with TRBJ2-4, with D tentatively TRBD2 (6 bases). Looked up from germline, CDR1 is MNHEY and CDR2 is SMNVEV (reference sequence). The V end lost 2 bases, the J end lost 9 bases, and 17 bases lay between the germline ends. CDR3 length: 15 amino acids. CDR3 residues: CASSLAPGLRSIQYF. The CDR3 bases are TGTGCCAGCAGTTTAGCGCCGGGACTCCGGAGCATTCAGTACTTC.

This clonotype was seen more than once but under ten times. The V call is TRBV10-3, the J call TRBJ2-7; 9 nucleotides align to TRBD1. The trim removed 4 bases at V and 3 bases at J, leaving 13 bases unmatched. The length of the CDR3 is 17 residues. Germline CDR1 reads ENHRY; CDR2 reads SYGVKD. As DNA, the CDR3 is TGTGCCATCAGTGGCGGCGGGGACAGGGAAAAGTTCTACGAGCAGTACTTC. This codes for CAISGGGDREKFYEQYF.

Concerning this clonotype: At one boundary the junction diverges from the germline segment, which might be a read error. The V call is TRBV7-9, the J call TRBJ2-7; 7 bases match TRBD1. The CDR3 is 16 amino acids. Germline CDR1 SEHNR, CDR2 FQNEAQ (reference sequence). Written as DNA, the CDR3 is TGTACCAGCAGTCCTCGACAGGGAGATCCTACGGGCGAGCAGTGCTTC. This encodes CTSSPRQGDPTGEQCF.

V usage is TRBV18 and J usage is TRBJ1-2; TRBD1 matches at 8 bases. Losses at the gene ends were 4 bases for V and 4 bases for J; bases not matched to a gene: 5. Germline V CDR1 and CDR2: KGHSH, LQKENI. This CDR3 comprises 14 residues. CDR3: CASSRTGLAYGYTF. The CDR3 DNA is TGTGCCAGCTCACGGACAGGGCTTGCCTATGGCTACACCTTC.

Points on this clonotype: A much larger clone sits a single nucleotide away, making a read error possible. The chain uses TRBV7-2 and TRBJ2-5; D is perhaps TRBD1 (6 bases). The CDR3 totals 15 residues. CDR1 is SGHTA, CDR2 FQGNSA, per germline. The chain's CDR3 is CASSPDRNPWETRYF. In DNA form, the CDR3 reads TGTGCCAGCAGCCCGGACAGAAACCCTTGGGAGACCCGGTACTTC.

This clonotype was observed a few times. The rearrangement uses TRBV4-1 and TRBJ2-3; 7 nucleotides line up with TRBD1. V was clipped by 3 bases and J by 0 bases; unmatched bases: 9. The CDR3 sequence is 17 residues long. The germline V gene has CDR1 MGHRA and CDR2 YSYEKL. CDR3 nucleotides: TGCGCCAGCAGCCAGGGCCAGACAGGGCCCAGCACAGATACGCAGTATTTT. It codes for CASSQGQTGPSTDTQYF.

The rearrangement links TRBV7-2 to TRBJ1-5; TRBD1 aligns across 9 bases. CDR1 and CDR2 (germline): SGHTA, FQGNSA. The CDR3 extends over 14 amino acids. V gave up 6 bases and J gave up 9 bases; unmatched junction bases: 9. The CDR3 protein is CASRMTGGFGPQHF. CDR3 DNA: TGTGCCAGCAGGATGACAGGGGGATTCGGGCCCCAGCATTTT.

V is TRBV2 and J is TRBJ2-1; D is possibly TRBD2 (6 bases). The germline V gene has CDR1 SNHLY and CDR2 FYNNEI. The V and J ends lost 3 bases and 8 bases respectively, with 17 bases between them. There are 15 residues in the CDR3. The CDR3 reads CASSEWISGGDEQFF. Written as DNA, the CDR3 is TGTGCCAGCAGTGAGTGGATTAGCGGAGGGGATGAGCAGTTCTTC.

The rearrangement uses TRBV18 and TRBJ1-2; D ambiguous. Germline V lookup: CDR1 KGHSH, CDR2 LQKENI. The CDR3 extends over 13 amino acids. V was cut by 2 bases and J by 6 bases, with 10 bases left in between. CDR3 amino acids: CASSPVEVDGYTF. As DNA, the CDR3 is TGTGCCAGCTCACCAGTCGAGGTAGATGGCTACACCTTC. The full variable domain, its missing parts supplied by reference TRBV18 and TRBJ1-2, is NAGVMQNPRHLVRRRGQEARLRCSPMKGHSHVYWYRQLPEEGLKFMVYLQKENIIDESGMPKERFSAEFPKEGPSILRIQQVVRGDSAAYFCASSPVEVDGYTFGSGTRLTVV.

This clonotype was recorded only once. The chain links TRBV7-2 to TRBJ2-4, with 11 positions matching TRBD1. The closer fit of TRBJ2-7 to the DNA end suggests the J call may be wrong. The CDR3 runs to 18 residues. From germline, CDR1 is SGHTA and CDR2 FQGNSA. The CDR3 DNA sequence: TGTGCCAGCAGCTTAGGGACAGGGGGCGCGTCGGTACACTACGAGCAGTACTTC. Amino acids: CASSLGTGGASVHYEQYF.